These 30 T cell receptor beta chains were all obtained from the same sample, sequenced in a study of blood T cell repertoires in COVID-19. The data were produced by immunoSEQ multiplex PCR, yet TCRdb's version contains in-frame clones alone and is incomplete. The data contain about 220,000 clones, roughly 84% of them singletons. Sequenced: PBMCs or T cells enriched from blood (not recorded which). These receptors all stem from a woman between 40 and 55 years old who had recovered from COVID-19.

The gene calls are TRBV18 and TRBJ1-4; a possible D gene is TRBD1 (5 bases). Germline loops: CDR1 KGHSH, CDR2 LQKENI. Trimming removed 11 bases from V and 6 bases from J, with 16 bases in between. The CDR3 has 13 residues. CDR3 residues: CASRQLSDEKLFF. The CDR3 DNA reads TGTGCCTCAAGACAGCTCTCGGATGAAAAACTGTTTTTT.

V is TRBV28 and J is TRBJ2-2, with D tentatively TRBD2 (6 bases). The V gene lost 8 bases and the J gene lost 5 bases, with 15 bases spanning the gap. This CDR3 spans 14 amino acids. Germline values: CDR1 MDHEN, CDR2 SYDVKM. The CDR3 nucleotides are TGTGCCAGCTGGGCGGGAAGGAGAACCGGGGAGCTGTTTTTT. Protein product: CASWAGRRTGELFF.

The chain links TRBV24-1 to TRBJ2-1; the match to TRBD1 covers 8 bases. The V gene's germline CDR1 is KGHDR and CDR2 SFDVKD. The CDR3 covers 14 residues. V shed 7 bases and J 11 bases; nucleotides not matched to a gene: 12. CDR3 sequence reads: CATSLTDREGKQFF. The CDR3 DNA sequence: TGTGCCACCAGCCTTACGGACAGGGAAGGCAAGCAGTTCTTC.

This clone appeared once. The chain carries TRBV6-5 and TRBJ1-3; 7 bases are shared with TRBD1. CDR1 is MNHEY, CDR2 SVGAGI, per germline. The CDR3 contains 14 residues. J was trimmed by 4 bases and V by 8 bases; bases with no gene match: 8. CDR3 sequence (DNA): TGTGCCAGCGGACTCCCGACAGGGGGAAACACCATATATTTT. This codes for CASGLPTGGNTIYF.

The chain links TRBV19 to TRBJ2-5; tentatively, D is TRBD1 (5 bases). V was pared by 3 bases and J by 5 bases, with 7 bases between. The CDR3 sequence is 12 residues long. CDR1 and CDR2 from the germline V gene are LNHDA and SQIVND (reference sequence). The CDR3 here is CASSISGETQYF. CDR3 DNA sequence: TGTGCCAGTAGTATCTCAGGGGAGACCCAGTACTTC.

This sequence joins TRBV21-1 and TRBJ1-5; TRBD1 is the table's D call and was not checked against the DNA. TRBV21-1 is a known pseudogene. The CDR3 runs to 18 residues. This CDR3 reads CASSKRDRGEGSNQPQHF. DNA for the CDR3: TGTGCCAGCAGCAAACGTGACAGGGGTGAGGGAAGCAATCAGCCCCAGCATTTT.

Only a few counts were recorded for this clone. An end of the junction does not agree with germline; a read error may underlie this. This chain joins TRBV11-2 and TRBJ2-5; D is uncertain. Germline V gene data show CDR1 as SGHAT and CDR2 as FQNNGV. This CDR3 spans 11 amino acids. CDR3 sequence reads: CASSLTENQYF. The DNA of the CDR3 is TGTGCCAGCAGCTTAACTGAGAACCAGTACTTC.

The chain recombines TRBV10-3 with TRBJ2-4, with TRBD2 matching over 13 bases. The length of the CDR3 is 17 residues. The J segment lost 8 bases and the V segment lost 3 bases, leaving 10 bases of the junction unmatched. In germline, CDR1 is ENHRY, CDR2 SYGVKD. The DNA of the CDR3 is TGTGCCATCAGTGAAGGACTAGCGGGAGACCCCGGGGACATTCAGTACTTC. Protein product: CAISEGLAGDPGDIQYF.

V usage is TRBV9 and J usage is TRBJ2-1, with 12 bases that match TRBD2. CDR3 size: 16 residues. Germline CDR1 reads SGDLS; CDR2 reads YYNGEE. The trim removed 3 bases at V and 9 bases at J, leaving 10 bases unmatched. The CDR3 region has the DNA TGTGCCAGCAGCGCCAACCTAGCGGGAGGGCGGGGTGAGCAGTTCTTC. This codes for CASSANLAGGRGEQFF.

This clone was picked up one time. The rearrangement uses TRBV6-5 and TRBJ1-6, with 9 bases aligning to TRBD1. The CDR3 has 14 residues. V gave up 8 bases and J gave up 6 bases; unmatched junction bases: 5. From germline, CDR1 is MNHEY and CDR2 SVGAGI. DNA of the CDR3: TGTGCCAGCCTACAGGGGGCTTCTAATTCACCCCTCCACTTT. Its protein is CASLQGASNSPLHF.

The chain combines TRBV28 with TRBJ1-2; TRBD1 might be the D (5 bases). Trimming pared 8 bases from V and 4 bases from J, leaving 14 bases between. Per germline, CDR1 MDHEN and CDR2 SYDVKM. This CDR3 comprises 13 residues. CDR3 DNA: TGTGCCAGCCAGGGTCAGAACTTCTATGGCTACACCTTC. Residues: CASQGQNFYGYTF.

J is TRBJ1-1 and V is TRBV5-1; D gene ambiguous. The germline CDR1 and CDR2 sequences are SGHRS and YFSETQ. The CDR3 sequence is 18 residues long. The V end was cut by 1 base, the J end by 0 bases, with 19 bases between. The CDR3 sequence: CASSLPLRGPRLNTEAFF. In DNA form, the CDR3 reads TGCGCCAGCAGCTTGCCCCTTCGCGGGCCACGGCTGAACACTGAAGCTTTCTTT.

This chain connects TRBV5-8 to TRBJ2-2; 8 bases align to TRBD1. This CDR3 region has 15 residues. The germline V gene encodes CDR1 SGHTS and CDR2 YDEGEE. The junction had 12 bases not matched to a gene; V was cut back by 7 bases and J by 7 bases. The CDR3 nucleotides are TGTGCCAGCGGAATGACAGGGGCGAATTTCGGGGAGCTGTTTTTT. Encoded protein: CASGMTGANFGELFF.

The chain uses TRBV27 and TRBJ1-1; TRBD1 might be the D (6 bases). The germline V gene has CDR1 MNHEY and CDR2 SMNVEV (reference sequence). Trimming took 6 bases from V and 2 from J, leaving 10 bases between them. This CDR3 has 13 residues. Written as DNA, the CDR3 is TGTGCCAGCAGCAGACAGGTCAACACTGAAGCTTTCTTT. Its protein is CASSRQVNTEAFF.

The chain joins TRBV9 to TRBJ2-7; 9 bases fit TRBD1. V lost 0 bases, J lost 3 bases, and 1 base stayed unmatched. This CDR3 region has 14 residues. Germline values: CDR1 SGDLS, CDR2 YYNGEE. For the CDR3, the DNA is TGTGCCAGCAGCGTAGAGGGACAGGGCTACGAGCAGTACTTC. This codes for CASSVEGQGYEQYF.

The CDR3 loop reads CASSGGVLFGYTF. CDR3 sequence (DNA): TGTGCCAGCAGTGGGGGGGTTCTATTTGGCTACACCTTC. The chain combines TRBV28 with TRBJ1-2; weak D call: TRBD1 (5 bases). V lost 5 bases to trimming and J lost 7 bases, with 14 bases between them. CDR1 and CDR2 from the germline V gene are MDHEN and SYDVKM. The CDR3 runs 13 residues.

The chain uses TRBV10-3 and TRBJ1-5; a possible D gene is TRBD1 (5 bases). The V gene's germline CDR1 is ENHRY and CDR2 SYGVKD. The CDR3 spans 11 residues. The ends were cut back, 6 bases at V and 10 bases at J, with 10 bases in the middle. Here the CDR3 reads CAIRGTSPQHF. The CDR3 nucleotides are TGTGCCATCAGGGGGACTTCCCCCCAGCATTTT.

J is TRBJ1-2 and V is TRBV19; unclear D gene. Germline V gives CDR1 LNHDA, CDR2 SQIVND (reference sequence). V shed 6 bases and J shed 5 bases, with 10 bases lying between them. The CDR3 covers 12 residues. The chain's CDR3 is CASRIASYGYTF. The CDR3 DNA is TGTGCCAGTAGGATCGCGAGTTATGGCTACACCTTC.

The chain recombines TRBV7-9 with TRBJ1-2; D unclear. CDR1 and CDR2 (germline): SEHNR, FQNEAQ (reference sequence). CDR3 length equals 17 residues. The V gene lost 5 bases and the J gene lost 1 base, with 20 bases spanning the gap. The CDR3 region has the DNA TGTGCCAGCAGCCCACGGGGTGGGGAGCCGATTAACTATGGCTACACCTTC. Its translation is CASSPRGGEPINYGYTF. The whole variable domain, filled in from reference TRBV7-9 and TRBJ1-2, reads DTGVSQNPRHKITKRGQNVTFRCDPISEHNRLYWYRQTLGQGPEFLTYFQNEAQLEKSRLLSDRFSAERPKGSFSTLEIQRTEQGDSAMYLCASSPRGGEPINYGYTFGSGTRLTVV.

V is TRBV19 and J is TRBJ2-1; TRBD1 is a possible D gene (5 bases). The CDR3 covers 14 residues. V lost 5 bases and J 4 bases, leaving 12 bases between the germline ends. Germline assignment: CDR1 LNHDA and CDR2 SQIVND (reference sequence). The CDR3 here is CASSPTDIYNEQFF. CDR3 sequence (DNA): TGTGCCAGTAGTCCCACGGACATATACAATGAGCAGTTCTTC.

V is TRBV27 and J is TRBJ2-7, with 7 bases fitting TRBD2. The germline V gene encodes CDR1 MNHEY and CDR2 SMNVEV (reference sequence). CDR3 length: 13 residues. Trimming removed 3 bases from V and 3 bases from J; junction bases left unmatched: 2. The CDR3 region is CASSFASGYEQYF. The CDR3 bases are TGTGCCAGCAGTTTCGCTAGCGGCTACGAGCAGTACTTC.

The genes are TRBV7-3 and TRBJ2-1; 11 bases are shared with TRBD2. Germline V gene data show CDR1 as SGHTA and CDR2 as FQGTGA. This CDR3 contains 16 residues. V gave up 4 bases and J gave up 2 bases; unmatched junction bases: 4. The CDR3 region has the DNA TGTGCCAGCAGCTCACAGACTAGCGGGACCTACAATGAGCAGTTCTTC. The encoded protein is CASSSQTSGTYNEQFF.

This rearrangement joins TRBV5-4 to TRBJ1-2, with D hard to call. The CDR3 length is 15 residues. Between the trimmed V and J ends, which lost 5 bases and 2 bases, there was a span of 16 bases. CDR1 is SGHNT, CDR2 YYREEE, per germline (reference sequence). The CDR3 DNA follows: TGTGCCAGCAGATCCCTAACTCGGGGAAACTATGGCTACACCTTC. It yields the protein CASRSLTRGNYGYTF.

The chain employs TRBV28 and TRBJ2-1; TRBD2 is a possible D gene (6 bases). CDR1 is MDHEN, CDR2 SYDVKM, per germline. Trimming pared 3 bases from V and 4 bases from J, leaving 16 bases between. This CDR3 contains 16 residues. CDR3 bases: TGTGCCAGCAGTTTTGGGGGGAGAGATTGGTACAATGAGCAGTTCTTC. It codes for CASSFGGRDWYNEQFF.

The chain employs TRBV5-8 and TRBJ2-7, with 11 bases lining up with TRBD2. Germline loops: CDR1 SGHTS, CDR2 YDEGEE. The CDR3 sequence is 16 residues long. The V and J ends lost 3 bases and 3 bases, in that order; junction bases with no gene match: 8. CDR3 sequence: CASSWPFGTSGYEQYF. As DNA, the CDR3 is TGTGCCAGCAGCTGGCCCTTTGGGACTAGCGGCTACGAGCAGTACTTC. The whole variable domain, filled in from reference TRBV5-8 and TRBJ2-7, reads EAGVTQSPTHLIKTRGQQATLRCSPISGHTSVYWYQQALGLGLQFLLWYDEGEERNRGNFPPRFSGRQFPNYSSELNVNALELEDSALYLCASSWPFGTSGYEQYFGPGTRLTVT.

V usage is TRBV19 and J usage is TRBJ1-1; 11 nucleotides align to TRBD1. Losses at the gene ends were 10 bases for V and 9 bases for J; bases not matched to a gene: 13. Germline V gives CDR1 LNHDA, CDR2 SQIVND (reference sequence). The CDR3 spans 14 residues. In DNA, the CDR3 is TGTGCCACCCGGGACAGGGGGAGAGAGTCGAAAGCTTTCTTT. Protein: CATRDRGRESKAFF. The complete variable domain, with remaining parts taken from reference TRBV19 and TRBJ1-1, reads DGGITQSPKYLFRKEGQNVTLSCEQNLNHDAMYWYRQDPGQGLRLIYYSQIVNDFQKGDIAEGYSVSREKKESFPLTVTSAQKNPTAFYLCATRDRGRESKAFFGQGTRLTVV.

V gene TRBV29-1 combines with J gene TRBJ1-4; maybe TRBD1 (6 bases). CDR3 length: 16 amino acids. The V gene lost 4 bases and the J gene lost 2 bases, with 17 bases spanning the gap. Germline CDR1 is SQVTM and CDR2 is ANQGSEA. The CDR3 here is CSVGGPAGDTNEKLFF. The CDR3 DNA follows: TGCAGCGTTGGCGGACCGGCAGGGGACACTAATGAAAAACTGTTTTTT.

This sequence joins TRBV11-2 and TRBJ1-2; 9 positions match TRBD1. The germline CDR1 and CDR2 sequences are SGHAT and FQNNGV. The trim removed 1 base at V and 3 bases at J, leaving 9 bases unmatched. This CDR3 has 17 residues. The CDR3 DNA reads TGTGCCAGCAGCTTAGGGGGAACGGGACAGGGATACTATGGCTACACCTTC. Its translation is CASSLGGTGQGYYGYTF.

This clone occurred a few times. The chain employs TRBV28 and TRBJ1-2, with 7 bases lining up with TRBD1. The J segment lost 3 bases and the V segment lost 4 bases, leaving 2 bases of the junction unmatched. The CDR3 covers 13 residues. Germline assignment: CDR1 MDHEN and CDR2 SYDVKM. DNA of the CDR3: TGTGCCAGCAGTTGGCAGGGGGACTATGGCTACACCTTC. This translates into CASSWQGDYGYTF.

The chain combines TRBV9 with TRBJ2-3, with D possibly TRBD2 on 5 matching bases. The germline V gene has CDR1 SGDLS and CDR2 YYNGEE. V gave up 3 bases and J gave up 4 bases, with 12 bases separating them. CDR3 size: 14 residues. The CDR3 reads CASSDWLEADTQYF. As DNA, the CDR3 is TGTGCCAGCAGCGATTGGTTGGAGGCAGATACGCAGTATTTT. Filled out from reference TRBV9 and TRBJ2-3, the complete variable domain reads DSGVTQTPKHLITATGQRVTLRCSPRSGDLSVYWYQQSLDQGLQFLIQYYNGEERAKGNILERFSAQQFPDLHSELNLSSLELGDSALYFCASSDWLEADTQYFGPGTRLTVL.